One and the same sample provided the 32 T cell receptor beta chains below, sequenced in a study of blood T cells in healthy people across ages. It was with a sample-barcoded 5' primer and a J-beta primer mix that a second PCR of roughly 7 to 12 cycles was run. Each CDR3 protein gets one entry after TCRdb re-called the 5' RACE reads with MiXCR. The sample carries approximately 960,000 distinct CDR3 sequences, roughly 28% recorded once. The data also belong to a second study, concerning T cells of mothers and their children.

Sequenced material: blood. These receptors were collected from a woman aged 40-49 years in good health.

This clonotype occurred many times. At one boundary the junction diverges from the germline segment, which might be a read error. The CDR3 spells CASSPGTGSYEQYF. In DNA, the CDR3 is TGCGCCAGCAGCCCCGGGACAGGATCCTACGAGCAGTACTTC. The rearrangement joins TRBV18 to TRBJ2-7, with 8 bases aligning to TRBD1. Germline V gene lookup returns CDR1 KGHSH and CDR2 LQKENI. The CDR3 extends over 14 amino acids. The variable domain in full, completed from reference TRBV18 and TRBJ2-7, reads NAGVMQNPRHLVRRRGQEARLRCSPMKGHSHVYWYRQLPEEGLKFMVYLQKENIIDESGMPKERFSAEFPKEGPSILRIQQVVRGDSAAYFCASSPGTGSYEQYFGPGTRLTVT.

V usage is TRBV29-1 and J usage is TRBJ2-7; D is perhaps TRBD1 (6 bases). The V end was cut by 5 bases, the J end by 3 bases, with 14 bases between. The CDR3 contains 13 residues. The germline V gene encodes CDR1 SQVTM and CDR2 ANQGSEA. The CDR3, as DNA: TGCAGCGTTAGGGCAGGGGCAGTCTACGAGCAGTACTTC. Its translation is CSVRAGAVYEQYF.

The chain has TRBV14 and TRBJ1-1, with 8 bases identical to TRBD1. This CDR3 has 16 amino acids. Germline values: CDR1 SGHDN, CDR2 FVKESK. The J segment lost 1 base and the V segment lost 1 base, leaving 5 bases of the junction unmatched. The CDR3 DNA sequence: TGTGCCAGCAGCCAAGGTCTGGGACAGGCGAACACTGAAGCTTTCTTT. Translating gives CASSQGLGQANTEAFF.

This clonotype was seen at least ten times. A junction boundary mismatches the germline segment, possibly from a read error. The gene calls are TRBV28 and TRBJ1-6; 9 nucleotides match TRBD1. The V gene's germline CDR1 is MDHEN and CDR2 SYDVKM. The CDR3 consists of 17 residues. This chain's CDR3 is CASSLPGQGHYSSPLHF. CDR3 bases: TGTGCCAGCAGTCTTCCGGGACAGGGACACTATAGTTCACCCCTCCACTTT.

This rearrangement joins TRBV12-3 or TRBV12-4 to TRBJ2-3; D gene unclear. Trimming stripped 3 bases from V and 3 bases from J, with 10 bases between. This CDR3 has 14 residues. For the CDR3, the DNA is TGTGCCAGCAGTTTTGGGGTCGCAACAGATACGCAGTATTTT. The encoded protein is CASSFGVATDTQYF.

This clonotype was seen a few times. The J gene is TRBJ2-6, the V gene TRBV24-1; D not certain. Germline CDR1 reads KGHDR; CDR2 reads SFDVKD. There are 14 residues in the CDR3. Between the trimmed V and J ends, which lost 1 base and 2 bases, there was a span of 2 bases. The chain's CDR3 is CATSDFAGANVLTF. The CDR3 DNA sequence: TGTGCCACCAGTGATTTTGCTGGGGCCAACGTCCTGACTTTC.

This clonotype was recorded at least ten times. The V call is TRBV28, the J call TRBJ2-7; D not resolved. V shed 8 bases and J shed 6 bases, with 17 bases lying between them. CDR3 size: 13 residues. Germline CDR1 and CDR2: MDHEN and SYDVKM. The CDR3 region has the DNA TGTGCCAGCCGGATAAGGGATTGGAGCGAGCAGTACTTC. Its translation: CASRIRDWSEQYF.

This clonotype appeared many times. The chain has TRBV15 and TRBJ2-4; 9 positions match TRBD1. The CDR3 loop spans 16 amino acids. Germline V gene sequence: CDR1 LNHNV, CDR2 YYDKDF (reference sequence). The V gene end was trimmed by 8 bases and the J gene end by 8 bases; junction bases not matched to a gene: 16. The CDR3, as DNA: TGTGCCACCGTCTACTGCCCCTGGACAGGGGTGGACATTCAGTACTTC. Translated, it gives CATVYCPWTGVDIQYF.

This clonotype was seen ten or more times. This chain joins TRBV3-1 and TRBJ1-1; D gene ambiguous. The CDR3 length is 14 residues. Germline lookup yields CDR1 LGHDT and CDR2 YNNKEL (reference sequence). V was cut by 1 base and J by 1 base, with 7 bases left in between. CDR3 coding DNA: TGTGCCAGCAGCCAAGTTTCCACGAACACTGAAGCTTTCTTT. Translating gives CASSQVSTNTEAFF.

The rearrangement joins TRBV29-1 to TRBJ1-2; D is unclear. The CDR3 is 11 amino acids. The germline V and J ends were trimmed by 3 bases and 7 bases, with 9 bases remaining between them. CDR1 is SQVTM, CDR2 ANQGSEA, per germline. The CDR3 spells CSVEFHGGYTF. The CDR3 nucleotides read TGCAGCGTTGAGTTTCACGGTGGCTACACCTTC.

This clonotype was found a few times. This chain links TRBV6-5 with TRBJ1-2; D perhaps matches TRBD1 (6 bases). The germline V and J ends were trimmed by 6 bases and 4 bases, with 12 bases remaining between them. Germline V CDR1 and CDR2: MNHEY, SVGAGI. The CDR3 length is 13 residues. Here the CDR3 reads CASSIGTTYGYTF. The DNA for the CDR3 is TGTGCCAGCAGCATAGGGACAACCTATGGCTACACCTTC.

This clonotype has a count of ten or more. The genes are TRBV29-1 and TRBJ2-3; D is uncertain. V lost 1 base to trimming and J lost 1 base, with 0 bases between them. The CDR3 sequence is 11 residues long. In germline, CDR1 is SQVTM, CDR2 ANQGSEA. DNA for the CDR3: TGCAGCGTTGAAGGCACAGATACGCAGTATTTT. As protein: CSVEGTDTQYF.

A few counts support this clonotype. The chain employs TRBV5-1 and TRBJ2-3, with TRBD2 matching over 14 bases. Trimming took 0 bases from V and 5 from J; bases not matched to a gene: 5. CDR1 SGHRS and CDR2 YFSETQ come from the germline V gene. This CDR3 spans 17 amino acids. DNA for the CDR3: TGCGCCAGCAGCTTGGCGGGACTAGCGGGGGCCAGAGATACGCAGTATTTT. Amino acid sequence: CASSLAGLAGARDTQYF.

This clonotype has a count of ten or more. The CDR3 DNA follows: TGCGCCAGCAGCTTTAGGAAAAACTACGAGCAGTACTTC. Protein sequence: CASSFRKNYEQYF. This chain uses TRBV5-1 with TRBJ2-7; D gene uncertain. Germline V gene lookup returns CDR1 SGHRS and CDR2 YFSETQ. V was shortened by 2 bases and J by 3 bases, with 9 bases between the two germline ends. The CDR3 contains 13 residues. The entire variable domain, with the rest obtained from reference TRBV5-1 and TRBJ2-7, is as follows: KAGVTQTPRYLIKTRGQQVTLSCSPISGHRSVSWYQQTPGQGLQFLFEYFSETQRNKGNFPGRFSGRQFSNSRSEMNVSTLELGDSALYLCASSFRKNYEQYFGPGTRLTVT.

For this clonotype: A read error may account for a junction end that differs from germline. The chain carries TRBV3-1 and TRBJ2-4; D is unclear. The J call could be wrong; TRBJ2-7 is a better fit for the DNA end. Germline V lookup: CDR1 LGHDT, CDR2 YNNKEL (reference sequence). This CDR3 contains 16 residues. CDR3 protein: CANSQGRVVLSYEQYF. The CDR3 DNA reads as TGTGCCAACAGCCAAGGTCGGGTAGTCCTCTCCTACGAGCAGTACTTC.

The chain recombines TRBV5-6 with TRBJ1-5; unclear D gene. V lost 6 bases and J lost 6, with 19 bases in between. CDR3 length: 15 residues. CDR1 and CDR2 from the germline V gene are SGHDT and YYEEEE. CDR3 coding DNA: TGTGCCAGCAACTCCGAAGGACTTCGGGGTCAGCCCCAGCATTTT. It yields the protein CASNSEGLRGQPQHF.

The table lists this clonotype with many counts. The CDR3 nucleotides are TGCAGCGTTGAAGATCCGGGACAGGGGGCTTACGAGCAGTACTTC. The encoded protein is CSVEDPGQGAYEQYF. This chain joins TRBV29-1 and TRBJ2-7; 12 bases match TRBD1. The V gene end was trimmed by 0 bases and the J gene end by 4 bases; junction bases not matched to a gene: 4. This CDR3 spans 15 amino acids. The germline gives CDR1 SQVTM, CDR2 ANQGSEA.

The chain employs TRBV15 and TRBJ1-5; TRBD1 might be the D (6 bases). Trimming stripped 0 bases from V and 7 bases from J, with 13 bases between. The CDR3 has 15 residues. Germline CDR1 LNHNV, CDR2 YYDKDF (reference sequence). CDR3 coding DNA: TGTGCCACCAGCAGAGATCCCCACGGGGGCCAGCCCCAGCATTTT. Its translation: CATSRDPHGGQPQHF.

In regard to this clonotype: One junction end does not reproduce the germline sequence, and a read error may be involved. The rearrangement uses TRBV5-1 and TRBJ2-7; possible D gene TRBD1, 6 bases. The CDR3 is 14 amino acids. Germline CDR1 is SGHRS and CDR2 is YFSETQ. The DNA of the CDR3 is TGCGCCAGCAGCCCCCGGGACATCTCCTACGGGCAGTACTTC. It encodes CASSPRDISYGQYF.

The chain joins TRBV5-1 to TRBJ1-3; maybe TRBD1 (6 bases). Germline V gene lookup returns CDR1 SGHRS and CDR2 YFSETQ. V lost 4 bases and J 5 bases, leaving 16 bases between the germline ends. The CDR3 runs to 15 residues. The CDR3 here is CASSPGIQGRNTIYF. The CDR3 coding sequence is TGCGCCAGCAGCCCCGGGATACAGGGAAGAAACACCATATATTTT.

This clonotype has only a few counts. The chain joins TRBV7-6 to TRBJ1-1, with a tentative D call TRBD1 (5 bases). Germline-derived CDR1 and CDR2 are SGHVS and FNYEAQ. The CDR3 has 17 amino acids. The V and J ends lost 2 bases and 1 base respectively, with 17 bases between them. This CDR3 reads CASSLPRGGMANTEAFF. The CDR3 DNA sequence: TGTGCCAGCAGCTTACCACGTGGGGGGATGGCGAACACTGAAGCTTTCTTT.

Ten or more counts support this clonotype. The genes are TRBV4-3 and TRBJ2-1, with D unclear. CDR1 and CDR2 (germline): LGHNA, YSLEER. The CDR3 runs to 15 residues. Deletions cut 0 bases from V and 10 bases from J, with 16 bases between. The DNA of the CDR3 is TGCGCCAGCAGCCAAGACTTTTTCTCGTCCTCGGAGCAGTTCTTC. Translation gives CASSQDFFSSSEQFF.

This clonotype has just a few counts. In DNA, the CDR3 is TGTGCCAGCAGCTTATCCGAGACAGGAGAAAACATTCAGTACTTC. Translation: CASSLSETGENIQYF. J is TRBJ2-4 and V is TRBV7-8, with D perhaps matching TRBD1 (6 bases). This CDR3 is built from 15 residues. Germline V CDR1 and CDR2: SGHVS, FQNEAQ. Trimming took 2 bases from V and 5 from J, leaving 13 bases between them.

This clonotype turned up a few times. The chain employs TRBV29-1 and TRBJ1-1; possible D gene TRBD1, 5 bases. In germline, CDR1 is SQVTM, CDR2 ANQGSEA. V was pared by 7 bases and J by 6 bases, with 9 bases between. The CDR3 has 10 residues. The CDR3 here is CSAGDAEAFF. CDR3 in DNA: TGCAGCGCCGGGGACGCTGAAGCTTTCTTT.

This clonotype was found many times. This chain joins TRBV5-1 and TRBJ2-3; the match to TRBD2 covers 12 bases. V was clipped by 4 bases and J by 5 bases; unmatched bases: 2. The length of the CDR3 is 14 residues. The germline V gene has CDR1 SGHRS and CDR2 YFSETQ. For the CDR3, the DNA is TGCGCCAGCAGCACGACTAGCGGGGGAGATACGCAGTATTTT. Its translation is CASSTTSGGDTQYF.

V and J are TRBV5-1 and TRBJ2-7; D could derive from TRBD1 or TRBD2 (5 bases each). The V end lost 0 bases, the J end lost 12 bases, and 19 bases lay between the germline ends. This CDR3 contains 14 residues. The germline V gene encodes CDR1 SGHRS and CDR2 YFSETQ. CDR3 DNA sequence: TGCGCCAGCAGCTTGGGGGAGCACTTGGGGACCCCGTACTTC. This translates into CASSLGEHLGTPYF. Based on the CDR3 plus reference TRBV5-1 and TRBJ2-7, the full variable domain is KAGVTQTPRYLIKTRGQQVTLSCSPISGHRSVSWYQQTPGQGLQFLFEYFSETQRNKGNFPGRFSGRQFSNSRSEMNVSTLELGDSALYLCASSLGEHLGTPYFGPGTRLTVT.

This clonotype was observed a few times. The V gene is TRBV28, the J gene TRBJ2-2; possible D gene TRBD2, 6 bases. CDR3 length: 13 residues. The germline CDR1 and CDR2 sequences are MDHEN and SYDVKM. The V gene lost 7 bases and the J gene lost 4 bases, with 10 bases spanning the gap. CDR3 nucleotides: TGTGCCAGCACCTCCGGGGGCACCGGGGAGCTGTTTTTT. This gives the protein CASTSGGTGELFF. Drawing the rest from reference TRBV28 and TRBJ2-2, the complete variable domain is DVKVTQSSRYLVKRTGEKVFLECVQDMDHENMFWYRQDPGLGLRLIYFSYDVKMKEKGDIPEGYSVSREKKERFSLILESASTNQTSMYLCASTSGGTGELFFGEGSRLTVL.

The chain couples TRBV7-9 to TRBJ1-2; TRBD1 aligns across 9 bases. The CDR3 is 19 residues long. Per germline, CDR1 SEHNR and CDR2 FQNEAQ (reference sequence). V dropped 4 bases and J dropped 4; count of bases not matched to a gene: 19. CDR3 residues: CASSSPGQGMGGLIYGYTF. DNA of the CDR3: TGTGCCAGCAGCTCGCCCGGACAGGGGATGGGCGGCCTTATCTATGGCTACACCTTC.

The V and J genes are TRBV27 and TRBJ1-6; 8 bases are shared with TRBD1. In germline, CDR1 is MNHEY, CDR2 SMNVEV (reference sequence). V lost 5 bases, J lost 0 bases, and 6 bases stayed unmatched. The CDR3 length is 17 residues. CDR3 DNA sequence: TGTGCCAGCAGTCTCAGGGACAGGAGCTCCTATAATTCACCCCTCCACTTT. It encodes CASSLRDRSSYNSPLHF.

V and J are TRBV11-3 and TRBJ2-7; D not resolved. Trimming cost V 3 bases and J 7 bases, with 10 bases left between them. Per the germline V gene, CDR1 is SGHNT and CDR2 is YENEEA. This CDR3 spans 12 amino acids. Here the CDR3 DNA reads TGTGCCAGCAGCTTCACGGCAACGGAGCAGTACTTC. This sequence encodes CASSFTATEQYF. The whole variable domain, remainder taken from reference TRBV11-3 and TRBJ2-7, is EAGVVQSPRYKIIEKKQPVAFWCNPISGHNTLYWYLQNLGQGPELLIRYENEEAVDDSQLPKDRFSAERLKGVDSTLKIQPAELGDSAVYLCASSFTATEQYFGPGTRLTVT.

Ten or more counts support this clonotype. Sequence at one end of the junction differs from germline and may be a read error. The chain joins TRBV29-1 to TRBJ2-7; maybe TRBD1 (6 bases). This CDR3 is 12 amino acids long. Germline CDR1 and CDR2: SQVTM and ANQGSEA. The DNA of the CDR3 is TGCAGTGTTGGTACAGGGCCCTACGAGCAGTACTTC. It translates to CSVGTGPYEQYF.

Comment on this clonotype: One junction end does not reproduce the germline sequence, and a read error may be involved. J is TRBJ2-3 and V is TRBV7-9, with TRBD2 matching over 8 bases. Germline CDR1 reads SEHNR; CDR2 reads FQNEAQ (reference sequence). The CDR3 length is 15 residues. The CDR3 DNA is TGTGCCAACAGCTTAGCGGGGAAAGGCACAGATACGCAGTATTTT. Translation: CANSLAGKGTDTQYF.